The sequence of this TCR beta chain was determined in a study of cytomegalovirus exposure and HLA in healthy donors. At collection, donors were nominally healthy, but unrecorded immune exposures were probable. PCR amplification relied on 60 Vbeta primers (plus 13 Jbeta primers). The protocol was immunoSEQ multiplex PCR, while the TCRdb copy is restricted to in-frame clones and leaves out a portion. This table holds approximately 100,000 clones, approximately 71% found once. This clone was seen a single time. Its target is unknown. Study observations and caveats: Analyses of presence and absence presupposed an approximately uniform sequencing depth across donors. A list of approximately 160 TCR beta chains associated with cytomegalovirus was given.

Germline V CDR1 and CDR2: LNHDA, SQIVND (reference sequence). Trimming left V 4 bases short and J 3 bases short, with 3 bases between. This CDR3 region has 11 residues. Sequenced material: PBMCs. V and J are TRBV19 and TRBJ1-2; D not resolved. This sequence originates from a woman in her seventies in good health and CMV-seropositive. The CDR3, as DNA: TGTGCCAGTAGTACGTACTATGGCTACACCTTC. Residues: CASSTYYGYTF.